The rows below give T cell receptor beta chains drawn from one sample of a study of cytomegalovirus exposure and HLA in healthy donors. Some clones are missing from TCRdb's copy, which holds only in-frame ones; the method was immunoSEQ multiplex PCR. The sample consists of about 130,000 clones, 55% to 75% of them appearing once. What was sequenced was PBMCs. Receptors originate from a man aged 25 to 45 in good health and CMV-seronegative. CDR3s include the opening cysteine and the closing phenylalanine or tryptophan. D genes are given only for firm matches. Rows may omit the clone size; those that give it use once, few, many or a size class.

size: -
J: TRBJ1-1
V: TRBV4-3
D: -
CDR3: CASSQDLGGTVNTEAFF
DNA: TGCGCCAGCAGCCAAGATTTGGGAGGGACGGTGAACACTGAAGCTTTCTTT

size: -
J: TRBJ2-5
V: TRBV10-1
D: TRBD1
CDR3: CASSDRGQGLQETQYF
DNA: TGCGCCAGCAGTGACCGGGGACAGGGACTGCAAGAGACCCAGTACTTC

size: -
J: TRBJ2-2
V: TRBV7-3
D: TRBD1
CDR3: CASSSGQGAIYTGELFF
DNA: TGTGCCAGCAGCTCGGGACAGGGGGCAATATACACCGGGGAGCTGTTTTTT

size: -
J: TRBJ1-2
V: TRBV15
D: TRBD1
CDR3: CATSRPPTGDSYGYTF
DNA: TGTGCCACCAGCAGACCCCCGACAGGGGATTCCTATGGCTACACCTTC

size: -
J: TRBJ1-5
V: TRBV21-1
D: -
CDR3: CASSKARHSYNQPQHF
DNA: TGTGCCAGCAGCAAAGCGCGACACAGCTACAATCAGCCCCAGCATTTT

size: -
J: TRBJ1-2
V: TRBV7-3
D: -
CDR3: CASSSGSVYGYTF
DNA: TGTGCCAGCAGCTCAGGGTCCGTCTATGGCTACACCTTC

size: -
J: TRBJ2-7
V: TRBV6-1
D: -
CDR3: CASSDIGGTLPYEQYF
DNA: TGTGCCAGCAGTGATATTGGGGGGACTCTCCCCTACGAGCAGTACTTC

size: -
J: TRBJ2-2
V: TRBV30
D: TRBD1
CDR3: CAGSRDRGTGELFF
DNA: TGTGCCGGAAGCAGGGACAGGGGAACCGGGGAGCTGTTTTTT

size: -
J: TRBJ2-1
V: TRBV5-1
D: TRBD2
CDR3: CASSSSGGAYNEQFF
DNA: TGCGCCAGCAGCTCTAGCGGGGGGGCCTACAATGAGCAGTTCTTC

size: -
J: TRBJ2-7
V: TRBV28
D: -
CDR3: CASSDSGGAYEQYF
DNA: TGTGCCAGCAGCGACAGTGGAGGGGCCTACGAGCAGTACTTC

size: -
J: TRBJ1-6
V: TRBV4-2
D: -
CDR3: CASSQGGSPLHF
DNA: TGTGCCAGCAGCCAAGGGGGCTCACCCCTCCACTTT

size: -
J: TRBJ2-2
V: TRBV2
D: TRBD1
CDR3: CASSPHRGTGELFF
DNA: TGTGCCAGCAGTCCCCACAGGGGGACCGGGGAGCTGTTTTTT

size: -
J: TRBJ2-7
V: TRBV29-1
D: -
CDR3: CSARTVSYEQYF
DNA: TGCAGCGCCCGGACAGTCTCCTACGAGCAGTACTTC

size: -
J: TRBJ2-4
V: TRBV7-2
D: -
CDR3: CASSLGGDFYQNIQYF
DNA: TGTGCCAGCAGCTTAGGCGGAGACTTTTACCAAAACATTCAGTACTTC

size: -
J: TRBJ1-3
V: TRBV5-1
D: -
CDR3: CASRDRGESGNTIYF
DNA: TGCGCCAGCAGGGATAGGGGCGAGTCTGGAAACACCATATATTTT

size: -
J: TRBJ1-3
V: TRBV18
D: TRBD1
CDR3: CASSEGQGSGNTIYF
DNA: TGTGCCAGCTCAGAAGGACAGGGCTCTGGAAACACCATATATTTT

size: -
J: TRBJ2-7
V: TRBV2
D: TRBD1
CDR3: CASSEGWTGGPYEQYF
DNA: TGTGCCAGCAGTGAAGGGTGGACAGGGGGCCCGTACGAGCAGTACTTC

size: -
J: TRBJ2-4
V: TRBV6-5
D: -
CDR3: CASGRGRAGQNIQYF
DNA: TGTGCCAGCGGTCGGGGACGGGCGGGGCAAAACATTCAGTACTTC

size: -
J: TRBJ1-4
V: TRBV19
D: -
CDR3: CASSPQGMGEKLFF
DNA: TGTGCCAGTAGTCCCCAGGGGATGGGTGAAAAACTGTTTTTT

size: few
J: TRBJ2-5
V: TRBV7-3
D: -
CDR3: CASSSDIQETQYF
DNA: TGTGCCAGCAGCTCCGACATACAAGAGACCCAGTACTTC

size: -
J: TRBJ1-1
V: TRBV14
D: -
CDR3: CASSQVGGGEAFF
DNA: TGTGCCAGCAGCCAAGTGGGAGGAGGTGAAGCTTTCTTT

size: -
J: TRBJ1-3
V: TRBV6-6
D: TRBD1
CDR3: CAGTGGSGNTIYF
DNA: TGTGCCGGAACAGGGGGCTCTGGAAACACCATATATTTT

size: -
J: TRBJ2-5
V: TRBV5-1
D: -
CDR3: CASNEPSGTQYF
DNA: TGCGCCAGCAACGAGCCGTCGGGGACCCAGTACTTC

size: -
J: TRBJ2-7
V: TRBV19
D: -
CDR3: CASSPSGGGSYEQYF
DNA: TGTGCCAGTAGCCCATCGGGGGGCGGCTCCTACGAGCAGTACTTC

size: few
J: TRBJ2-3
V: TRBV2
D: TRBD1
CDR3: CASSRTGAGTDTQYF
DNA: TGTGCCAGCAGTCGGACAGGGGCAGGCACAGATACGCAGTATTTT

size: few
J: TRBJ2-1
V: TRBV16
D: TRBD2
CDR3: CASSPLRGGTEQFF
DNA: TGTGCCAGCAGCCCCCTGCGGGGGGGCACTGAGCAGTTCTTC

size: -
J: TRBJ2-2
V: TRBV5-1
D: TRBD1
CDR3: CASSSGQGTGELFF
DNA: TGCGCCAGCAGCTCCGGACAGGGTACAGGGGAGCTGTTTTTT

size: -
J: TRBJ1-2
V: TRBV5-1
D: -
CDR3: CASSLGQLFEGYGYTF
DNA: TGCGCCAGCAGCTTGGGACAGCTGTTCGAAGGGTATGGCTACACCTTC

size: -
J: TRBJ1-6
V: TRBV7-8
D: -
CDR3: CASSNYGQIFYSPLHF
DNA: TGTGCCAGCAGCAACTACGGACAGATCTTTTACTCACCCCTCCACTTT

size: few
J: TRBJ1-2
V: TRBV5-4
D: TRBD1
CDR3: CASSLVGQGAFGYTF
DNA: TGTGCCAGCAGCTTGGTTGGACAGGGGGCTTTTGGCTACACCTTC

size: -
J: TRBJ2-7
V: TRBV5-3
D: -
CDR3: CARSLGFRSSYEQYF
DNA: TGCGCCAGAAGCTTGGGGTTCCGGAGCTCCTACGAGCAGTACTTC

size: -
J: TRBJ1-2
V: TRBV5-6
D: TRBD1
CDR3: CASSLGDRVHGYTF
DNA: TGTGCCAGCAGCTTGGGAGACAGGGTTCATGGCTACACCTTC

size: -
J: TRBJ2-7
V: TRBV6-1
D: -
CDR3: CASSEIGGLSYEQYF
DNA: TGTGCCAGCAGTGAAATCGGAGGGCTCTCCTACGAGCAGTACTTC

size: -
J: TRBJ1-1
V: TRBV7-2
D: -
CDR3: CASSFTQGAEAFF
DNA: TGTGCCAGCAGCTTTACACAGGGTGCTGAAGCTTTCTTT

size: -
J: TRBJ1-2
V: TRBV6-5
D: -
CDR3: CASSPLGGEDGYTF
DNA: TGTGCCAGCAGTCCCTTGGGGGGAGAAGACGGCTACACCTTC

size: -
J: TRBJ1-1
V: TRBV7-3
D: TRBD1
CDR3: CASSSTGQGNTEAFF
DNA: TGTGCCAGCAGCTCAACGGGACAGGGAAACACTGAAGCTTTCTTT

size: few
J: TRBJ2-7
V: TRBV6-1
D: TRBD1
CDR3: CASRGAGTGGREQYF
DNA: TGTGCCAGCAGGGGGGCCGGGACAGGGGGCCGCGAGCAGTACTTC

size: few
J: TRBJ2-1
V: TRBV7-9
D: TRBD2
CDR3: CASSYLAGEQFF
DNA: TGTGCCAGCAGTTATCTAGCGGGGGAGCAGTTCTTC

size: -
J: TRBJ1-2
V: TRBV9
D: -
CDR3: CASSVGGTDYGYTF
DNA: TGTGCCAGCAGCGTAGGTGGAACAGATTATGGCTACACCTTC

size: -
J: TRBJ1-1
V: TRBV28
D: -
CDR3: CASSLGGLNTEAFF
DNA: TGTGCCAGCAGTTTAGGCGGGCTGAACACTGAAGCTTTCTTT

size: -
J: TRBJ1-1
V: TRBV28
D: -
CDR3: CAISYSGNTEAFF
DNA: TGTGCCATCTCCTACTCGGGAAACACTGAAGCTTTCTTT

size: once
J: TRBJ2-7
V: TRBV5-1
D: -
CDR3: CASSLNLGSSYEQYF
DNA: TGCGCCAGCAGTTTAAATTTAGGGAGCTCCTACGAGCAGTACTTC

size: -
J: TRBJ1-2
V: TRBV6-4
D: -
CDR3: CASSDDFGAGSSYGYTF
DNA: TGTGCCAGCAGTGACGATTTTGGGGCAGGATCCAGTTATGGCTACACCTTC

size: -
J: TRBJ2-3
V: TRBV4-3
D: TRBD2
CDR3: CASSQGLAGGARDTQYF
DNA: TGCGCCAGCAGCCAAGGACTAGCGGGGGGGGCCCGGGATACGCAGTATTTT